This passage covers 3 T cell receptor beta chains from one sample sequenced in a study of Graves' ophthalmopathy and Graves' hyperthyroidism. Amplification of TCR beta CDR3 regions used RNA transcripts. Scientists carried out first-round RT-PCR using HTBI primers and then a second-round multiplex PCR. TCRdb analysed the multiplex PCR reads with MiXCR anew, one entry per CDR3 protein. The table lists over a million distinct CDR3 sequences, around a third of them singletons. The sequenced sample was peripheral blood or thyroid tissue (not recorded which). All receptors come from an adult man with Graves' hyperthyroidism.

This sequence joins TRBV20-1 and TRBJ1-1, with D perhaps matching TRBD1 (5 bases). Trimming removed 5 bases from V and 3 bases from J, with 10 bases in between. This CDR3 is 12 amino acids long. Germline CDR1 DFQATT, CDR2 SNEGSKA (reference sequence). For the CDR3, the DNA is TGCAGTGCTGGTTTCAGGGACACTGAAGCTTTCTTT. Its protein product is CSAGFRDTEAFF.

This clonotype appeared many times. The chain couples TRBV5-1 to TRBJ1-2; 8 bases map to TRBD1. The CDR3 runs to 15 residues. The J segment lost 1 base and the V segment lost 4 bases, leaving 6 bases of the junction unmatched. Germline V CDR1 and CDR2: SGHRS, YFSETQ. CDR3 coding DNA: TGCGCCAGCAGCGCCCGGACAGGGCGTAACTATGGCTACACCTTC. Its translation is CASSARTGRNYGYTF.

The chain joins TRBV7-2 to TRBJ1-1; D is uncertain. This CDR3 has 12 amino acids. Germline-derived CDR1 and CDR2 are SGHTA and FQGNSA. V was shortened by 3 bases and J by 6 bases, with 8 bases between the two germline ends. The CDR3 reads CASSLATAEAFF. The CDR3 DNA is TGTGCCAGCAGCTTGGCCACAGCTGAAGCTTTCTTT. The full variable domain, with the rest looked up from reference TRBV7-2 and TRBJ1-1, is GAGVSQSPSNKVTEKGKDVELRCDPISGHTALYWYRQSLGQGLEFLIYFQGNSAPDKSGLPSDRFSAERTGGSVSTLTIQRTQQEDSAVYLCASSLATAEAFFGQGTRLTVV.